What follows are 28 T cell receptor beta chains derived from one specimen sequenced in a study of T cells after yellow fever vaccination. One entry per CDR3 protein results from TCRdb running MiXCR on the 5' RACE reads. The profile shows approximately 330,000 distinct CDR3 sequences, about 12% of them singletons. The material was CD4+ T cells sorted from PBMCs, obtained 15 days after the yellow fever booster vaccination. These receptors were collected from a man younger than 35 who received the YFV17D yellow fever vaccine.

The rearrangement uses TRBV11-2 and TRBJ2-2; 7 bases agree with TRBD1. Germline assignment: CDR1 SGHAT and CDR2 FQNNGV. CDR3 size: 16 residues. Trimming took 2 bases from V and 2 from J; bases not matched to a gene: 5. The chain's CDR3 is CASSLMGQLNTGELFF. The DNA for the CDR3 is TGTGCCAGCAGCTTAATGGGACAGCTTAACACCGGGGAGCTGTTTTTT.

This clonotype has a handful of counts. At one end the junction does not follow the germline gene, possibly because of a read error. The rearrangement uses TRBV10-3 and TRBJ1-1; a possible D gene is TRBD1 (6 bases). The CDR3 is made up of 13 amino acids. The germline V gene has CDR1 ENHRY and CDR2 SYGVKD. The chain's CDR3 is CAINPDRNSEAFF. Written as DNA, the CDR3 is TGTGCCATCAACCCCGACAGGAACAGTGAAGCTTTCTTT.

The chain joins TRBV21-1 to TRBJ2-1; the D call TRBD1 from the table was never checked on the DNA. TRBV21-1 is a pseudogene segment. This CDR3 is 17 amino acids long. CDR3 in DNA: TGTGCCAGCAGCAAAGGGGGCAGGTCCGGCTCCTACAATGAGCAGTTCTTC. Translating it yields CASSKGGRSGSYNEQFF.

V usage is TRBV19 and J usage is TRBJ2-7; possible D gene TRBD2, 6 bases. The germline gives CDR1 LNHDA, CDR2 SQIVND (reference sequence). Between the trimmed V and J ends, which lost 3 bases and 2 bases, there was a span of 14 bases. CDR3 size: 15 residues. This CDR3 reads CASSMSGRIAYEQYF. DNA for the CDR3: TGTGCCAGTAGTATGTCCGGGAGAATCGCCTACGAGCAGTACTTC.

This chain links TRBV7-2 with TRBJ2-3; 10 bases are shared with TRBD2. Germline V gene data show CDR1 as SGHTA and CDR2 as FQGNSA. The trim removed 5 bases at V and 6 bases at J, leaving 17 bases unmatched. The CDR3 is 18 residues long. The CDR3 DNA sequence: TGTGCCAGCAGCCCCCCCCAACGAGCGGGGGGGCGTTCGGATACGCAGTATTTT. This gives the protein CASSPPQRAGGRSDTQYF.

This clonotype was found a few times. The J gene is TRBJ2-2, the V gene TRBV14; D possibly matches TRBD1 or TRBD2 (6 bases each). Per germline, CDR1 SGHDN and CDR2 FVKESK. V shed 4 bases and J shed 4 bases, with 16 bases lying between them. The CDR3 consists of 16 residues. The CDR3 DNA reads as TGTGCCAGCAGCCCCCGAGGGGGGCGCACCACCGGGGAGCTGTTTTTT. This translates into CASSPRGGRTTGELFF.

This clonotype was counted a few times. The CDR3 nucleotides read TGTGCCAGCAACTCCAGTTCAGATCAAAACACCGGGGAGCTGTTTTTT. Its protein is CASNSSSDQNTGELFF. The rearrangement links TRBV12-3 or TRBV12-4 to TRBJ2-2, with no clear D. This CDR3 is built from 16 residues. Trimming removed 7 bases from V and 2 bases from J, with 17 bases in between.

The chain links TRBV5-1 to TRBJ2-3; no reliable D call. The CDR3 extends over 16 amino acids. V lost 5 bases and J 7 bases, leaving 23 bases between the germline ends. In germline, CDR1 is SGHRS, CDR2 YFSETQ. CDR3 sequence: CASSQLSDLQTNTQYF. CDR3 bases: TGCGCCAGCAGTCAATTATCCGATCTTCAAACCAATACGCAGTATTTT.

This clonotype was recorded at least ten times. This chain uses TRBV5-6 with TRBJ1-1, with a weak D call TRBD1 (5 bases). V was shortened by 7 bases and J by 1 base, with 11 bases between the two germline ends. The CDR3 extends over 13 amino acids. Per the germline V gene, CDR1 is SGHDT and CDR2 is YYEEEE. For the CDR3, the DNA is TGTGCCAGCCCTGGGACGGGGAACACTGAAGCTTTCTTT. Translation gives CASPGTGNTEAFF.

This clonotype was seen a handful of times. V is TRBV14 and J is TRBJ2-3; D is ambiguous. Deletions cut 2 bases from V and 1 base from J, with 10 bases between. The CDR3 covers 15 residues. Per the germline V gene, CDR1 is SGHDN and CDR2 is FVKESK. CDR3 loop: CASSQQLPGTDTQYF. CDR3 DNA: TGTGCCAGCAGCCAACAGCTCCCCGGCACAGATACGCAGTATTTT.

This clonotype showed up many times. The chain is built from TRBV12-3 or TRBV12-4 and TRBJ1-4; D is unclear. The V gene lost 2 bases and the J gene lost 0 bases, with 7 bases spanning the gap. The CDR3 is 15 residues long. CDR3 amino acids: CASSLRGATNEKLFF. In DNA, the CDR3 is TGTGCCAGCAGTTTACGGGGAGCAACTAATGAAAAACTGTTTTTT.

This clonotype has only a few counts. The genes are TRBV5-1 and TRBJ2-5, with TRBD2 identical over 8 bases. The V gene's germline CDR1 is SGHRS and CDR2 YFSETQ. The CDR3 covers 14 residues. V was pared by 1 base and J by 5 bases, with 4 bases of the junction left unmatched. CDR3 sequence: CASSLWASGETQYF. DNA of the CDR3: TGCGCCAGCAGCTTGTGGGCTAGCGGGGAGACCCAGTACTTC.

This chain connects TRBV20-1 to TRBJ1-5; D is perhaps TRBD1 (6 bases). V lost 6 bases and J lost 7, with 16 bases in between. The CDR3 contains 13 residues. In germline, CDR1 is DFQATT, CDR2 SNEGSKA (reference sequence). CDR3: CSALDRLSQPQHF. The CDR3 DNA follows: TGCAGTGCCCTGGACAGACTGAGCCAGCCCCAGCATTTT.

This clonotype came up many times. The CDR3 region has the DNA TGTGCCAGCTCACCAATAGCACGGAGCCAAGAGACCCAGTACTTC. Its protein product is CASSPIARSQETQYF. The chain uses TRBV18 and TRBJ2-5; D gene ambiguous. V was clipped by 2 bases and J by 1 base, with 11 bases between them. CDR3 length: 15 amino acids. Germline V gene data show CDR1 as KGHSH and CDR2 as LQKENI.

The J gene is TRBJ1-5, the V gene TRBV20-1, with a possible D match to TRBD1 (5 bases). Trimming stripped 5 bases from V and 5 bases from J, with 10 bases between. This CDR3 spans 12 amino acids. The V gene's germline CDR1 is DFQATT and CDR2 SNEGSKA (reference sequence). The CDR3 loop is CSALGGDQPQHF. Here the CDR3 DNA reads TGCAGTGCTCTGGGGGGGGATCAGCCCCAGCATTTT.

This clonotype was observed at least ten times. The CDR3 reads CASSVGVGGETQYF. The CDR3 region has the DNA TGTGCCAGCAGCGTAGGGGTAGGGGGAGAGACCCAGTACTTC. The genes are TRBV9 and TRBJ2-5; tentative D call: TRBD1 (6 bases). CDR3 length equals 14 residues. CDR1 and CDR2 (germline): SGDLS, YYNGEE. V lost 0 bases, J lost 4 bases, and 10 bases lay in between.

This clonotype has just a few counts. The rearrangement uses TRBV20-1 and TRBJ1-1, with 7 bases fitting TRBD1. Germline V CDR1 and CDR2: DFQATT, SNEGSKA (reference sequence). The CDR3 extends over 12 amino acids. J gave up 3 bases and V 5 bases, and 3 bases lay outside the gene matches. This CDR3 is CSARQGYTEAFF. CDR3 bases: TGCAGTGCTCGACAGGGTTACACTGAAGCTTTCTTT.

In DNA, the CDR3 is TGTGCCAGCAGCTTAGCGATAAGAAGGGATGGCTACACCTTC. Translating it yields CASSLAIRRDGYTF. The gene calls are TRBV7-2 and TRBJ1-2; D is uncertain. Deletions cut 0 bases from V and 6 bases from J, with 11 bases between. The CDR3 consists of 14 residues. Germline CDR1 reads SGHTA; CDR2 reads FQGNSA.

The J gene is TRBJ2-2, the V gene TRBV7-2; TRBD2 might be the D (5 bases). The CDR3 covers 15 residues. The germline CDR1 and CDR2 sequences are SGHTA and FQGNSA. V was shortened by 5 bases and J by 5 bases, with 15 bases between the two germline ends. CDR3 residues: CASSPRLAGTGELFF. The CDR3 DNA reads TGTGCCAGCAGCCCACGCCTAGCCGGTACCGGGGAGCTGTTTTTT.

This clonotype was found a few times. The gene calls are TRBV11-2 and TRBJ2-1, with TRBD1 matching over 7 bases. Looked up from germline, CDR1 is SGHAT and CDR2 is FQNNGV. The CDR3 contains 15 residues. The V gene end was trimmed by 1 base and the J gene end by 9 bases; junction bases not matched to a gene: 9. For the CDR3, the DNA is TGTGCCAGCAGCTTAGTTGCAGGGGGATCCACTGAGCAGTTCTTC. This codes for CASSLVAGGSTEQFF.

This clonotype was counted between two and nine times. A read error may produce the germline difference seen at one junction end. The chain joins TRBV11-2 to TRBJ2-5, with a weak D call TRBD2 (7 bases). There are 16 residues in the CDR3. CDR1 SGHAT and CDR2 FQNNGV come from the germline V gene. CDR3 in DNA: TGTGCCAGCAGTTTAGGGGCCGGGGGGCACTTAGAGACCCAGTACTTC. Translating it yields CASSLGAGGHLETQYF. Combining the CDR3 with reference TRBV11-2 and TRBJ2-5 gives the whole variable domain EAGVAQSPRYKIIEKRQSVAFWCNPISGHATLYWYQQILGQGPKLLIQFQNNGVVDDSQLPKDRFSAERLKGVDSTLKIQPAKLEDSAVYLCASSLGAGGHLETQYFGPGTRLLVL.

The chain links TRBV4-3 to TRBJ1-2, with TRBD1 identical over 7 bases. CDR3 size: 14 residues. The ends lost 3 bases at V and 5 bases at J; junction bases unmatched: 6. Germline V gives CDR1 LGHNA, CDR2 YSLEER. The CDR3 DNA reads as TGCGCCAGCAGCCATAGACAGGGTACATATGGCTACACCTTC. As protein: CASSHRQGTYGYTF.

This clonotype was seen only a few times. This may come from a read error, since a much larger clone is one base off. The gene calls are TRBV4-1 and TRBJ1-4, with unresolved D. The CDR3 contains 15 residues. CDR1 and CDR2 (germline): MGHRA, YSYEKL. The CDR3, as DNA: TGCGCCAGCAGCCAAACTCGGGCCGAGGGTGAAAGACTGTTTTTT. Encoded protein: CASSQTRAEGERLFF.

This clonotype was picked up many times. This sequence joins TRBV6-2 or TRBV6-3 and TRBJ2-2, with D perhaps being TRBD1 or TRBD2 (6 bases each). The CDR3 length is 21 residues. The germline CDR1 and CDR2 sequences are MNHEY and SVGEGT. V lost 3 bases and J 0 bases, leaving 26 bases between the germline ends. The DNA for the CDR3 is TGTGCCAGCAGTTATTACCGACAGAGCCTTTCTAGGGGGGCGAACACCGGGGAGCTGTTTTTT. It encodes CASSYYRQSLSRGANTGELFF.

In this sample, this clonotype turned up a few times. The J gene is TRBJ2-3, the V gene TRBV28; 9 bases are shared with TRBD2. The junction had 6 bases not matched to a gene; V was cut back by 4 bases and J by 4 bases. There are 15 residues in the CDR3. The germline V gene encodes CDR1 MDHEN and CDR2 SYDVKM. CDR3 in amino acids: CASSSAGGPSDTQYF. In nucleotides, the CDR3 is TGTGCCAGCAGTTCTGCGGGGGGGCCATCAGATACGCAGTATTTT.

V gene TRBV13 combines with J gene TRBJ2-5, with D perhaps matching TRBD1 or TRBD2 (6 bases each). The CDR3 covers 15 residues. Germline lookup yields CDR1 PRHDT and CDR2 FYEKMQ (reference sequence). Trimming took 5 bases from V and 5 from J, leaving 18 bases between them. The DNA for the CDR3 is TGTGCCAGCAGCCGGGGGCCAGGGGATGGGGAGACCCAGTACTTC. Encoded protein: CASSRGPGDGETQYF.

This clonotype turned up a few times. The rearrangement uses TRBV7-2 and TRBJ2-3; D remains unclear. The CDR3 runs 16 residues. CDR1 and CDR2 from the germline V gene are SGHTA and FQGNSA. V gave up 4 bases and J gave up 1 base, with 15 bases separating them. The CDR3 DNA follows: TGTGCCAGCAGCTCGACTGACTGGTATGGCACAGATACGCAGTATTTT. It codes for CASSSTDWYGTDTQYF. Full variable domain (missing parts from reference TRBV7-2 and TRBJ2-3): GAGVSQSPSNKVTEKGKDVELRCDPISGHTALYWYRQSLGQGLEFLIYFQGNSAPDKSGLPSDRFSAERTGGSVSTLTIQRTQQEDSAVYLCASSSTDWYGTDTQYFGPGTRLTVL.

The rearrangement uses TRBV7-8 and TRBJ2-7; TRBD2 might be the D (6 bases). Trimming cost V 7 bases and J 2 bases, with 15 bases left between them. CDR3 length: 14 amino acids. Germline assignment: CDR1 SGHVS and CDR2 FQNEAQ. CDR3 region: CASTAGPNAYEQYF. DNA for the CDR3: TGTGCCAGCACGGCGGGACCTAACGCCTACGAGCAGTACTTC. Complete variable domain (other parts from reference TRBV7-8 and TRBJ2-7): GAGVSQSPRYKVAKRGQDVALRCDPISGHVSLFWYQQALGQGPEFLTYFQNEAQLDKSGLPSDRFFAERPEGSVSTLKIQRTQQEDSAVYLCASTAGPNAYEQYFGPGTRLTVT.